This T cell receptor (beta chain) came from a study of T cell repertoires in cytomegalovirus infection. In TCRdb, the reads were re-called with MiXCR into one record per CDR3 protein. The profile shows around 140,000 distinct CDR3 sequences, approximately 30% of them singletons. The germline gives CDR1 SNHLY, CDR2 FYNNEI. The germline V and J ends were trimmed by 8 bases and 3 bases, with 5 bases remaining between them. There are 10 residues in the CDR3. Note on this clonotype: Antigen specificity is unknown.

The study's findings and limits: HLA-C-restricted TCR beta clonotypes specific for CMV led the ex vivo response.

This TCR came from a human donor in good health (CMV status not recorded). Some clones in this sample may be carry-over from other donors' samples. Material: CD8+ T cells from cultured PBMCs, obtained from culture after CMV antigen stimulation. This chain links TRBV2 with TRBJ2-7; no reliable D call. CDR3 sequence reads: CASRGYEQYF. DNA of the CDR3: TGTGCCAGCCGCGGCTACGAGCAGTACTTC.